These T cell receptor beta chains were read from a single sample in a study of metastatic and nonmetastatic thyroid tumors. TCRdb re-called clones from the PCR reads using MiXCR. The data hold about 27,000 clones, with around a sixth observed a single time. The specimen sequenced was blood. Every receptor here comes from a male donor with papillary thyroid cancer or a benign thyroid nodule (not recorded which). Some clones in this sample may be carry-over from other donors' samples. CDR3s include the opening cysteine and the closing phenylalanine or tryptophan. Size tells how often a clone was seen (once, few, many) or the class of an expanded clone, and some rows leave it out.

V	J	size	CDR3
TRBV19	TRBJ2-7	many	CASSLRTSYEQYF
TRBV5-1	TRBJ2-1	many	CASRADSEQFF
TRBV18	TRBJ2-1	many	CASSPRQGGYNEQFF
TRBV10-3	TRBJ2-5	many	CAISTGTGKIGETQYF
TRBV18	TRBJ1-4	few	CASSPDIGEKLFF
TRBV28	TRBJ1-5	many	CASSLGSPGMGGYRMPQHF
TRBV20-1	TRBJ2-1	many	CSAHTPGLAGDRGNEQFF
TRBV5-5	TRBJ2-3	many	CASSSWTAGDTQYF
TRBV4-1	TRBJ2-3	many	CASSPAGGSYTQYF
TRBV27	TRBJ2-2	NA	CASSSKNTGELFF
TRBV4-2	TRBJ1-5	many	CASSQKDRDRDQPQHF
TRBV6-2/TRBV6-3	TRBJ1-1	many	CASSNMASQGSTEAFF
TRBV15	TRBJ2-1	many	CATTQGLAVMNEQFF
TRBV7-6	TRBJ2-7	many	CASSLEPSESYEQYF
TRBV11-3	TRBJ2-1	many	CASSLEGSYISSYNEQFF
TRBV6-1	TRBJ2-1	few	CASSLGREPANEQFF
TRBV28	TRBJ1-1	many	CASGTDMNTEAFF
TRBV5-1	TRBJ1-4	many	CASSLGSPGQGDLKLFF
TRBV5-1	TRBJ2-5	many	CASSFRGGLGQETQYF
TRBV6-1	TRBJ1-2	few	CASSVGGPPWGYTF
TRBV4-1	TRBJ2-3	many	CASSRHPNTDTQYF
TRBV7-6	TRBJ1-4	many	CASSSALGGTNEKLFF
TRBV2	TRBJ1-4	many	CASSGQVATNEKLFF